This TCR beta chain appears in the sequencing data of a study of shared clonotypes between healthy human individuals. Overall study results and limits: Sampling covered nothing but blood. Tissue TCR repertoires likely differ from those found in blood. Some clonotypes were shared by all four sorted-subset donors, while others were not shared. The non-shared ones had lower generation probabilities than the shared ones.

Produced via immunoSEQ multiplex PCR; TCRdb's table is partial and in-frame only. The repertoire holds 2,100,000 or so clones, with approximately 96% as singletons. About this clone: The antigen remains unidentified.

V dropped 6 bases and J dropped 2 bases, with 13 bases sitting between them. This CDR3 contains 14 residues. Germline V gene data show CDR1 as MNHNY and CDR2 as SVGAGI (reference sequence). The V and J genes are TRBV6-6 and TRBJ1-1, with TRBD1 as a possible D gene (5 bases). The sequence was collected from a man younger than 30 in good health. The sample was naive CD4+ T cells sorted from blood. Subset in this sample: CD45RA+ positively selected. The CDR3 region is CASRPGLRNTEAFF. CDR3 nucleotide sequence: TGTGCCAGCAGACCGGGACTGAGAAACACTGAAGCTTTCTTT.